The next 14 T cell receptor beta chains were all read from a single sample in a study of OX40 agonist ivuxolimab in advanced cancers. Measured with immunoSEQ multiplex PCR; TCRdb has only the in-frame clones, and not every one. The table records some 71,000 clones, 84% of them present only once. The sequenced sample was CD4+ or CD8+ T cells sorted from blood, obtained in a trial of the OX40 agonist ivuxolimab. These receptors all stem from an adult with an advanced solid tumor such as melanoma, head and neck, liver or kidney cancer.

The chain joins TRBV9 to TRBJ2-1; TRBD1 aligns across 9 bases. Germline loops: CDR1 SGDLS, CDR2 YYNGEE. J gave up 10 bases and V 0 bases, and 5 bases lay outside the gene matches. The CDR3 length is 14 residues. In nucleotides, the CDR3 is TGTGCCAGCAGCGTAGCACAGGGGGCCAGAGAGCAGTTCTTC. Amino acids: CASSVAQGAREQFF. Looking up the rest from reference TRBV9 and TRBJ2-1 gives the full variable domain: DSGVTQTPKHLITATGQRVTLRCSPRSGDLSVYWYQQSLDQGLQFLIQYYNGEERAKGNILERFSAQQFPDLHSELNLSSLELGDSALYFCASSVAQGAREQFFGPGTRLTVL.

V is TRBV28 and J is TRBJ2-2, with a possible D match to TRBD1 (6 bases). Germline V CDR1 and CDR2: MDHEN, SYDVKM. This CDR3 is 16 amino acids long. Trimming took off 7 bases at V and 7 bases at J, with 22 bases between the two ends. As DNA, the CDR3 is TGTGCCAGCACTCAAATTCCGACAGGTTCTATCGGGGAGCTGTTTTTT. Protein sequence: CASTQIPTGSIGELFF.

The chain is built from TRBV29-1 and TRBJ2-7; 9 positions match TRBD1. The CDR3 has 13 residues. The trim removed 6 bases at V and 4 bases at J, leaving 7 bases unmatched. The germline CDR1 and CDR2 sequences are SQVTM and ANQGSEA. CDR3 sequence (DNA): TGCAGCGTATCCACAGGGGGCCGATACGAGCAGTACTTC. Translation gives CSVSTGGRYEQYF.

The chain uses TRBV19 and TRBJ1-1; D call uncertain. In germline, CDR1 is LNHDA, CDR2 SQIVND (reference sequence). V shed 4 bases and J shed 4 bases, with 22 bases lying between them. The CDR3 length is 17 residues. CDR3 in amino acids: CASSREWASLGSTEAFF. CDR3 in DNA: TGTGCCAGTAGTAGAGAGTGGGCCTCATTAGGAAGCACTGAAGCTTTCTTT.

The chain has TRBV19 and TRBJ2-1; TRBD1 is a possible D gene (6 bases). The germline V gene has CDR1 LNHDA and CDR2 SQIVND (reference sequence). Deletions cut 5 bases from V and 1 base from J, with 15 bases between. The CDR3 covers 16 residues. CDR3 bases: TGTGCCAGTAGTGTCAGGGGCCTTTTGTCCTACAATGAGCAGTTCTTC. Translating it yields CASSVRGLLSYNEQFF.

J is TRBJ2-3 and V is TRBV5-1; TRBD2 aligns across 7 bases. V dropped 1 base and J dropped 3; count of bases not matched to a gene: 5. The CDR3 is made up of 15 amino acids. CDR1 is SGHRS, CDR2 YFSETQ, per germline. CDR3 bases: TGCGCCAGCAGCTTGCCGGGGGGTGGTACAGATACGCAGTATTTT. It codes for CASSLPGGGTDTQYF.

This chain uses TRBV30 with TRBJ1-1; perhaps TRBD1 as D (5 bases). V gave up 0 bases and J gave up 0 bases, with 8 bases separating them. The length of the CDR3 is 14 residues. Germline lookup yields CDR1 GTSNPN and CDR2 SVGIG (reference sequence). The CDR3 nucleotides are TGTGCCTGGAGTGTATGGGGCCTGAACACTGAAGCTTTCTTT. Amino acids: CAWSVWGLNTEAFF.

This chain joins TRBV29-1 and TRBJ2-1, with 8 bases identical to TRBD1. After removal of 2 bases from V and 4 bases from J, the junction contained 4 bases not matched to a gene. The CDR3 is 14 residues long. Germline V lookup: CDR1 SQVTM, CDR2 ANQGSEA. CDR3 bases: TGCAGCGTTGAAAAGGACAGGGTTTACAATGAGCAGTTCTTC. Its protein product is CSVEKDRVYNEQFF.

The chain carries TRBV10-3 and TRBJ2-1; TRBD2 agrees at 7 bases. With V trimmed by 0 bases and J by 3 bases, 2 bases remained unmatched. CDR1 is ENHRY, CDR2 SYGVKD, per germline. The CDR3 extends over 15 amino acids. This CDR3 is CAISESGGSYNEQFF. As DNA, the CDR3 is TGTGCCATCAGTGAGTCGGGGGGGAGCTACAATGAGCAGTTCTTC.

The rearrangement uses TRBV4-3 and TRBJ1-2; D not resolved. CDR3 length: 12 amino acids. V lost 1 base and J 7 bases, leaving 7 bases between the germline ends. Per the germline V gene, CDR1 is LGHNA and CDR2 is YSLEER. The DNA for the CDR3 is TGCGCCAGCAGCCAAGGTCTGACTGGCTACACCTTC. The encoded protein is CASSQGLTGYTF.

This clone came up once. The V gene is TRBV6-5, the J gene TRBJ2-4, with D possibly TRBD2 on 5 matching bases. CDR3 length: 15 amino acids. The V and J ends lost 4 bases and 0 bases respectively, with 10 bases between them. The germline CDR1 and CDR2 sequences are MNHEY and SVGAGI. In DNA, the CDR3 is TGTGCCAGCAGTTTGCGGGCTCTAGCCAAAAACATTCAGTACTTC. Protein product: CASSLRALAKNIQYF.

This rearrangement joins TRBV13 to TRBJ2-6; TRBD1 is a possible D gene (6 bases). Deletions cut 0 bases from V and 0 bases from J, with 9 bases between. Germline V lookup: CDR1 PRHDT, CDR2 FYEKMQ (reference sequence). The CDR3 is 17 amino acids. In DNA form, the CDR3 reads TGTGCCAGCAGCTTAGGAGGCAGGGGCTCTGGGGCCAACGTCCTGACTTTC. Translating gives CASSLGGRGSGANVLTF.

V usage is TRBV11-2 and J usage is TRBJ2-1, with D tentatively TRBD1 or TRBD2 (7 bases each). Trimming took 0 bases from V and 6 from J, leaving 12 bases between them. This CDR3 is built from 15 residues. CDR1 is SGHAT, CDR2 FQNNGV, per germline. CDR3 loop: CASSLETGRANEQFF. Written as DNA, the CDR3 is TGTGCCAGCAGCTTAGAGACAGGGAGGGCCAATGAGCAGTTCTTC.

The V gene is TRBV5-4, the J gene TRBJ1-1; D not certain. From germline, CDR1 is SGHNT and CDR2 YYREEE (reference sequence). Trimming removed 5 bases at V and 1 base at J, with 12 bases between. The length of the CDR3 is 14 residues. Here the CDR3 DNA reads TGTGCCAGCAGTTCCCGGGAGGGGAACACTGAAGCTTTCTTT. It specifies CASSSREGNTEAFF. Full variable domain (rest looked up from reference TRBV5-4 and TRBJ1-1): ETGVTQSPTHLIKTRGQQVTLRCSSQSGHNTVSWYQQALGQGPQFIFQYYREEENGRGNFPPRFSGLQFPNYSSELNVNALELDDSALYLCASSSREGNTEAFFGQGTRLTVV.